Listed below are T cell receptor beta chains from one sample, sequenced in a study of shared clonotypes between healthy human individuals. The repertoire was sequenced with immunoSEQ multiplex PCR; TCRdb's copy has only in-frame clones and lacks some. The sample includes a few million clones, around 90% of them seen just once. Material: naive CD4+ T cells from PBMCs. These receptors were taken from a man aged 18 to 29 in good health. Some clones in this sample may be carry-over from other donors' samples. Each CDR3 is given with its conserved first and last residue. The order of the fields is V gene, clone size, D gene, CDR3 length, J gene, CDR3 protein, CDR3 DNA. A D gene is named only where the DNA matches it firmly. Only part of the rows carry a size: once, few, many, or a class if the clone is expanded.

TRBV6-6	NA	NA	13	TRBJ1-5	CASSYWLDQPQHF	TGTGCCAGCAGTTATTGGTTGGATCAGCCCCAGCATTTT
TRBV2	few	NA	11	TRBJ1-1	CASTGGTEAFF	TGTGCCAGCACTGGAGGCACTGAAGCTTTCTTT
TRBV9	NA	NA	16	TRBJ2-2	CASSVGSGPRTGELFF	TGTGCCAGCAGCGTAGGTTCAGGACCCAGGACCGGGGAGCTGTTTTTT
TRBV11-3	NA	TRBD2	16	TRBJ2-5	CASSLGASGSVETQYF	TGTGCCAGCAGCTTAGGGGCTAGCGGGAGTGTAGAGACCCAGTACTTC
TRBV28	NA	NA	14	TRBJ2-2	CASMRSRNTGELFF	TGTGCCAGCATGAGGAGTAGGAACACCGGGGAGCTGTTTTTT
TRBV18	NA	TRBD2	15	TRBJ2-1	CASSPSGLASNEQFF	TGTGCCAGCTCACCATCGGGACTAGCAAGCAATGAGCAGTTCTTC
TRBV7-9	NA	NA	16	TRBJ2-4	CASSLRMQDGKNIQYF	TGTGCCAGCAGCCTAAGGATGCAGGATGGCAAAAACATTCAGTACTTC
TRBV7-9	once	TRBD2	15	TRBJ2-7	CASSFQREGPHEQYF	TGTGCCAGCAGCTTTCAGCGGGAGGGCCCCCACGAGCAGTACTTC
TRBV7-9	NA	NA	13	TRBJ2-7	CASSLIEIGEQYF	TGTGCCAGCAGCCTAATAGAGATCGGCGAGCAGTACTTC
TRBV6-1	NA	NA	13	TRBJ1-1	CASSRTDGKEAFF	TGTGCCAGCAGTCGAACGGACGGCAAGGAAGCTTTCTTT
TRBV2	NA	NA	13	TRBJ2-7	CASRRGLAYEQYF	TGTGCCAGCAGGAGAGGACTGGCCTACGAGCAGTACTTC
TRBV2	NA	TRBD1	13	TRBJ2-5	CATSGTVQETQYF	TGTGCCACCTCGGGGACAGTACAAGAGACCCAGTACTTC
TRBV5-1	NA	NA	13	TRBJ2-1	CASSLGTDNEQFF	TGCGCCAGCAGCTTGGGCACCGACAATGAGCAGTTCTTC
TRBV7-3	NA	NA	16	TRBJ2-5	CASSLRGALLGETQYF	TGTGCCAGCAGCTTAAGGGGAGCTCTGTTGGGGGAGACCCAGTACTTC
TRBV7-3	NA	TRBD2	16	TRBJ2-3	CASSLSGTSGLNTQYF	TGTGCCAGCAGCTTATCAGGGACTAGCGGGCTCAATACGCAGTATTTT
TRBV18	NA	NA	15	TRBJ1-3	CASSPPLGWGNTIYF	TGTGCCAGCTCACCACCGCTGGGGTGGGGAAACACCATATATTTT
TRBV7-2	NA	TRBD2	15	TRBJ2-1	CASSLVSRGMNEQFF	TGTGCCAGCAGCTTAGTGTCGCGGGGGATGAATGAGCAGTTCTTC
TRBV7-9	NA	NA	14	TRBJ2-2	CASRLSGNTGELFF	TGTGCCAGCAGACTTAGCGGGAACACCGGGGAGCTGTTTTTT
TRBV7-3	NA	NA	14	TRBJ2-1	CASSARGTGNEQFF	TGTGCCAGCAGCGCCCGAGGGACTGGGAATGAGCAGTTCTTC
TRBV2	NA	NA	13	TRBJ2-5	CASNAGLGETQYF	TGTGCCAGCAACGCAGGGCTGGGAGAGACCCAGTACTTC
TRBV5-5	NA	NA	14	TRBJ1-1	CVSDRGRGDTEAFF	TGTGTATCCGATAGGGGACGTGGGGACACTGAAGCTTTCTTT
TRBV5-4	NA	NA	11	TRBJ2-5	CASSSTETQYF	TGTGCCAGCAGCTCGACAGAGACCCAGTACTTC
TRBV7-2	NA	TRBD2	15	TRBJ2-7	CASSPLGLAGHEQYF	TGTGCCAGCAGCCCTCTTGGACTAGCGGGCCACGAGCAGTACTTC
TRBV9	NA	TRBD2	17	TRBJ2-5	CASSSGLAGAGGETQYF	TGTGCCAGCAGCTCGGGACTAGCGGGAGCTGGTGGAGAGACCCAGTACTTC
TRBV28	NA	TRBD1	15	TRBJ2-7	CASSSSGTENYEQYF	TGTGCCAGCAGCTCGTCCGGGACAGAGAACTACGAGCAGTACTTC
TRBV6-5	NA	NA	13	TRBJ1-4	CASSYGLNEKLFF	TGTGCCAGCAGTTACGGACTCAATGAAAAACTGTTTTTT
TRBV2	NA	NA	15	TRBJ1-2	CASSEAVAGAYGYTF	TGTGCCAGCAGTGAAGCGGTAGCAGGAGCCTATGGCTACACCTTC
TRBV5-6	NA	TRBD2	15	TRBJ2-3	CASSSLAGAGDTQYF	TGTGCCAGCAGCTCCTTAGCGGGAGCCGGAGATACGCAGTATTTT
TRBV7-9	NA	TRBD2	16	TRBJ2-1	CASSSRLAASYNEQFF	TGTGCCAGCAGCTCCCGACTAGCGGCCTCCTACAATGAGCAGTTCTTC
TRBV7-6	once	TRBD2	15	TRBJ2-1	CASSSGGSGYNEQFF	TGTGCCAGCAGCTCGGGGGGTAGCGGTTACAATGAGCAGTTCTTC
TRBV18	NA	TRBD1	16	TRBJ1-5	CASSPGQGNSNQPQHF	TGTGCCAGCTCACCGGGACAGGGCAATAGCAATCAGCCCCAGCATTTT
TRBV7-9	NA	NA	18	TRBJ2-7	CASSLVSGPTGLYYEQYF	TGTGCCAGCAGCTTAGTATCCGGGCCAACAGGGCTCTACTACGAGCAGTACTTC
TRBV7-8	once	NA	15	TRBJ1-3	CASSRGSASGNTIYF	TGTGCCAGCAGCAGGGGGAGTGCCTCTGGAAACACCATATATTTT
TRBV21-1	NA	NA	16	TRBJ2-7	CASSGRESGRGDEQYF	TGTGCCAGCAGTGGTAGAGAAAGCGGGAGAGGGGACGAGCAGTACTTC
TRBV9	NA	NA	14	TRBJ2-3	CASSVGSRTDTQYF	TGTGCCAGCAGCGTAGGTTCGAGGACAGATACGCAGTATTTT
TRBV28	NA	NA	15	TRBJ2-3	CASSLVGYATDTQYF	TGTGCCAGCAGTTTAGTCGGGTATGCCACAGATACGCAGTATTTT
TRBV28	NA	TRBD1	13	TRBJ2-5	CASSQGSEETQYF	TGTGCCAGCTCACAGGGGTCGGAAGAGACCCAGTACTTC
TRBV27	NA	TRBD1	14	TRBJ1-1	CAGETGGARTEAFF	TGTGCCGGCGAAACAGGGGGGGCGCGGACTGAAGCTTTCTTT
TRBV4-2	NA	NA	16	TRBJ2-3	CASSQDQFGRRDTQYF	TGTGCCAGCAGCCAAGATCAGTTCGGTAGACGAGATACGCAGTATTTT
TRBV20-1	NA	NA	11	TRBJ2-5	CSASTQETQYF	TGCAGTGCTAGCACCCAAGAGACCCAGTACTTC
TRBV5-4	NA	NA	15	TRBJ2-4	CATQSSSGAKNIQYF	TGTGCCACTCAAAGCTCTTCTGGAGCCAAAAACATTCAGTACTTC
TRBV9	NA	TRBD2	18	TRBJ2-5	CASSVALLGEGFQETQYF	TGTGCCAGCAGCGTAGCATTGCTAGGGGAGGGATTTCAAGAGACCCAGTACTTC
TRBV11-2	NA	TRBD1	16	TRBJ1-5	CASSLVTGGQNQPQHF	TGTGCCAGCAGCTTAGTGACAGGGGGTCAGAATCAGCCCCAGCATTTT
TRBV5-1	NA	NA	16	TRBJ2-7	CASTRQLLGMDREQYF	TGCGCCAGCACCCGACAGTTGCTAGGGATGGACCGCGAGCAGTACTTC
TRBV5-8	NA	TRBD1	15	TRBJ1-5	CASSLPRGQGQPQHF	TGTGCCAGCAGCTTACCCCGGGGACAGGGTCAGCCCCAGCATTTT